Listed below are T cell receptor beta chains from one sample, sequenced in a study of vaccination and CD4 T cells after COVID-19. TCRdb fed the PCR reads into MiXCR, producing one record per CDR3 protein. The sample shows fewer than 30,000 distinct CDR3 sequences, about 60% of them seen only once. Their antigens are not known. The source was CD4+ T cells from blood, cultured in vitro, collected after SARS-CoV-2 vaccination. These receptors all come from a human donor who received a COVID-19 vaccine. CDR3s include the opening cysteine and the closing phenylalanine or tryptophan. D genes are given only for firm matches. Some rows mark clone size as missing; the rest say once, few, many or name a class of expanded clone.

TRBJ2-3 . . TRBV7-2 CASSLGWGASADTQYF TGTGCCAGCAGCTTAGGTTGGGGGGCGAGCGCAGATACGCAGTATTTT
TRBJ2-2 . . TRBV2 CASSGEVLGTGELFF TGTGCCAGCAGTGGGGAGGTATTGGGGACCGGGGAGCTGTTTTTT
TRBJ1-5 TRBD1 . TRBV6-1 CASREGQGVISNQPQHF TGTGCCAGCAGAGAGGGACAGGGAGTAATTAGCAATCAGCCCCAGCATTTT
TRBJ2-7 . . TRBV7-2 CASSSHRTNYEQYF TGTGCCAGCAGCTCGCACAGGACTAACTACGAGCAGTACTTC
TRBJ1-2 TRBD1 few TRBV6-1 CASSLHRGYGYTF TGTGCCAGCAGTCTCCACAGGGGCTATGGCTACACCTTC
TRBJ2-1 TRBD2 . TRBV7-2 CASSAREGLKEQFF TGTGCCAGCAGCGCCCGGGAGGGACTGAAAGAGCAGTTCTTC
TRBJ2-4 . few TRBV27 CASSLSRVGNIQYF TGTGCCAGCAGTTTATCAAGGGTTGGGAACATTCAGTACTTC
TRBJ2-1 TRBD2 . TRBV11-2 CASSLVSAGGPGYEQFF TGTGCCAGCAGCTTAGTGTCAGCGGGGGGGCCCGGGTATGAGCAGTTCTTC
TRBJ2-1 TRBD2 . TRBV19 CASSISGSGGENYNEQFF TGTGCCAGTAGTATCAGTGGTAGCGGGGGAGAAAATTACAATGAGCAGTTCTTC
TRBJ1-2 . . TRBV18 CASSPQGGALDYGYTF TGTGCCAGCTCACCCCAGGGAGGGGCTTTGGACTATGGCTACACCTTC
TRBJ1-2 . . TRBV2 CASSTGRAGYTF TGTGCCAGCAGCACAGGGAGAGCTGGCTACACCTTC
TRBJ2-3 TRBD2 . TRBV7-9 CASSPGTSGGWTDTQYF TGTGCCAGCAGCCCCGGGACTAGCGGGGGTTGGACAGATACGCAGTATTTT
TRBJ2-7 . . TRBV10-3 CAISESGLTSYEQYF TGTGCCATCAGTGAGTCGGGGCTCACGTCCTACGAGCAGTACTTC
TRBJ1-1 TRBD1 . TRBV2 CASSERGQGGEAFF TGTGCCAGCAGTGAGAGGGGACAGGGGGGCGAAGCTTTCTTT
TRBJ1-5 TRBD1 few TRBV6-5 CASSYRQGFEPQHF TGTGCCAGCAGTTACAGACAGGGATTCGAGCCCCAGCATTTT
TRBJ1-1 . few TRBV7-9 CASRDGGNTEAFF TGTGCCAGCCGTGATGGGGGGAACACTGAAGCTTTCTTT
TRBJ2-5 . . TRBV21-1 CASSKVTRGPRFRMAGQETQYF TGTGCCAGCAGCAAAGTCACGAGGGGCCCCAGATTTAGGATGGCGGGACAAGAGACCCAGTACTTC
TRBJ2-5 TRBD2 few TRBV20-1 CSVDPGGREETQYF TGCAGTGTGGATCCGGGGGGGCGGGAAGAGACCCAGTACTTC
TRBJ1-2 TRBD1 few TRBV6-1 CASRRPGQGEANYGYTF TGTGCCAGCAGGCGACCGGGACAGGGGGAAGCTAACTATGGCTACACCTTC
TRBJ2-1 TRBD1 . TRBV2 CATWDRRKFF TGTGCCACCTGGGACAGGCGGAAGTTCTTC
TRBJ1-2 . . TRBV19 CASSIGRTNYGYTF TGTGCCAGTAGTATAGGGAGAACTAACTATGGCTACACCTTC
TRBJ1-1 . . TRBV5-8 CASSLLRVAANTEAFF TGTGCCAGCAGCCTCCTGAGGGTGGCAGCGAACACTGAAGCTTTCTTT
TRBJ1-1 . few TRBV12-3/TRBV12-4 CASSVGWGSTEAFF TGTGCCAGCAGTGTAGGTTGGGGGAGCACTGAAGCTTTCTTT
TRBJ2-3 TRBD2 few TRBV7-8 CASSFMLRGISTDTQYF TGTGCCAGCAGCTTTATGTTGCGGGGGATTAGTACAGATACGCAGTATTTT
TRBJ2-7 . few TRBV20-1 CSASVGMSYEQYF TGCAGTGCTAGTGTAGGGATGTCCTACGAGCAGTACTTC
TRBJ1-1 . . TRBV2 CASSEEGWTEAFF TGTGCCAGCAGTGAAGAGGGGTGGACTGAAGCTTTCTTT
TRBJ2-5 . . TRBV7-2 CASSLDWGARETQYF TGTGCCAGCAGCTTAGATTGGGGGGCAAGAGAGACCCAGTACTTC
TRBJ2-1 TRBD2 . TRBV7-9 CASSPGGANNEQFF TGTGCCAGCAGCCCCGGGGGGGCGAACAATGAGCAGTTCTTC
TRBJ1-3 . . TRBV2 CASTRTAGNTIYF TGTGCCAGCACCCGGACTGCTGGAAACACCATATATTTT
TRBJ1-2 . . TRBV7-6 CASSLAAGSHGYTF TGTGCCAGCAGCTTAGCGGCAGGATCTCATGGCTACACCTTC
TRBJ1-1 . . TRBV10-1 CASSESGGNTEAFF TGCGCCAGCAGTGAGTCAGGGGGGAACACTGAAGCTTTCTTT